Listed below are T cell receptor beta chains from one sample, sequenced in a study of tumor and adjacent non-tumor tissue in lung cancer. TCRdb used MiXCR to reprocess the multiplex PCR reads, holding one entry per CDR3 protein. Of approximately 90,000 distinct CDR3 sequences listed, about 67% were seen once; the top ten hold around 16%. Sequenced sample: lung tumor tissue. These receptors came from a man aged 60 to 69 with non-small cell lung cancer. The CDR3 runs from the conserved cysteine through the conserved F or W. A D gene is named only where the DNA matches it firmly. Clone size is given for some rows only: seen once, a few or many times, or a class if the clone is expanded.

V	size	J	D	CDR3	DNA
TRBV12-3/TRBV12-4	many	TRBJ2-5	.	CASSLNAGTSETQYF	TGTGCCAGCAGTTTAAATGCGGGAACCTCGGAGACCCAGTACTTC
TRBV10-3	.	TRBJ1-1	.	CAISEAGANIEASF	TGTGCCATCAGTGAGGCGGGGGCGAACATTGAAGCTTCCTTT
TRBV29-1	many	TRBJ2-5	.	CSVEDGADQETQYF	TGCAGCGTTGAAGATGGGGCAGACCAAGAGACCCAGTACTTC
TRBV6-5	.	TRBJ1-3	.	CVSKARPGRSSGNAIYF	TGTGTCAGCAAAGCGAGGCCCGGACGGAGCTCTGGAAACGCCATATATTTT
TRBV4-3	.	TRBJ2-5	.	CTSSQVGGEETQYF	TGCACCAGCAGCCAAGTGGGCGGGGAAGAGACCCAGTACTTC
TRBV10-2	many	TRBJ1-4	TRBD1	CASSDQGARVGEKLFF	TGCGCCAGCAGTGACCAGGGGGCGCGGGTTGGTGAAAAACTGTTTTTT
TRBV15	.	TRBJ2-3	.	CATSRQKGDTQYF	TGTGCCACCAGCAGACAAAAGGGGGATACGCAGTATTTT
TRBV6-2/TRBV6-3	many	TRBJ2-1	.	CASKTSYNEQFF	TGCGCCAGCAAGACTAGTTACAATGAGCAGTTCTTC
TRBV11-2	few	TRBJ1-1	.	CASNFGGGRTEAFF	TGTGCCAGCAACTTCGGCGGGGGCCGGACTGAAGCTTTCTTT
TRBV2	.	TRBJ1-1	TRBD1	CAGSQGGYTEAFF	TGTGCCGGGTCACAGGGGGGGTACACTGAAGCTTTCTTT
TRBV6-6	.	TRBJ2-3	.	CTSSYGEDSFYTDTEYF	TGTACCAGCAGCTACGGGGAGGACAGTTTCTACACAGATACGGAGTATTTT